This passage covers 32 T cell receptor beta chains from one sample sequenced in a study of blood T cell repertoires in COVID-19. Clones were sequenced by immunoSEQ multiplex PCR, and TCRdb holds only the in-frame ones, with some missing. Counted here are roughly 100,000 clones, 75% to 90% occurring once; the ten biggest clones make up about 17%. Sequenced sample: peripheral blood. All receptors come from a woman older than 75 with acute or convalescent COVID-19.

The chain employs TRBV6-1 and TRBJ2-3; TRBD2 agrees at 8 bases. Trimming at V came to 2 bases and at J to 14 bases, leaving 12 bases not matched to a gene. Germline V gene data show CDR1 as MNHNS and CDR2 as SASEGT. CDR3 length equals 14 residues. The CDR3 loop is CASSERTGGGPPYF. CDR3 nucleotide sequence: TGTGCCAGCAGTGAAAGGACCGGGGGGGGCCCTCCGTATTTT.

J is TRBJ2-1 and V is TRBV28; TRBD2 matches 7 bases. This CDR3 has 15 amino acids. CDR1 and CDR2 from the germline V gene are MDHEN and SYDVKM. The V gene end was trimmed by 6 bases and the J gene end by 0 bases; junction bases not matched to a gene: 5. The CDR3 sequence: CASSFSGASYNEQFF. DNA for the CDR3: TGTGCCAGCAGCTTCAGCGGGGCCTCCTACAATGAGCAGTTCTTC. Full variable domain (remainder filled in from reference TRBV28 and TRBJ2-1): DVKVTQSSRYLVKRTGEKVFLECVQDMDHENMFWYRQDPGLGLRLIYFSYDVKMKEKGDIPEGYSVSREKKERFSLILESASTNQTSMYLCASSFSGASYNEQFFGPGTRLTVL.

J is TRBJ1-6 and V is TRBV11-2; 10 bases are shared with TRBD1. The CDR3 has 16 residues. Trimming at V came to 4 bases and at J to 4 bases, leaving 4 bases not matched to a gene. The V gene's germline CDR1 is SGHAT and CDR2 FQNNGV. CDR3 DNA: TGTGCCAGCAGCTGGGGGGACAGGGGTTATAATTCACCCCTCCACTTT. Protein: CASSWGDRGYNSPLHF.

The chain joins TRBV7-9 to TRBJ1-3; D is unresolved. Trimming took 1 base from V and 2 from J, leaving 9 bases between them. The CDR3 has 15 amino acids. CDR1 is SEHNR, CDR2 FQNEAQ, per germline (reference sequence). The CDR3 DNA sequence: TGTGCCAGCAGCTTAGATCCGGGTCCTGGAAACACCATATATTTT. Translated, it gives CASSLDPGPGNTIYF.

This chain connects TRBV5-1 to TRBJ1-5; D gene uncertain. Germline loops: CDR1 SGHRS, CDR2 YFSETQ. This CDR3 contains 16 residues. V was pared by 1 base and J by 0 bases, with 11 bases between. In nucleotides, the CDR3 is TGCGCCAGCAGCTTGAATGGCGCAGGTAGCAATCAGCCCCAGCATTTT. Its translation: CASSLNGAGSNQPQHF.

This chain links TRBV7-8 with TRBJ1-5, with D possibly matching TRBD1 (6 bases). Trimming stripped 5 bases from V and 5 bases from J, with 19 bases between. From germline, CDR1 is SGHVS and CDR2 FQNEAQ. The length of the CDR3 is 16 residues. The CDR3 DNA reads TGTGCCAGCAGCCCCCGGACAGCGGGACCTTATCAGCCCCAGCATTTT. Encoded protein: CASSPRTAGPYQPQHF.

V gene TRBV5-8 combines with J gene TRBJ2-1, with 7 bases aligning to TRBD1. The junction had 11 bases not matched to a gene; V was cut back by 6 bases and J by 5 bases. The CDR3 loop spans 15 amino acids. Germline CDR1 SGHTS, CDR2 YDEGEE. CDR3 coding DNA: TGTGCCAGCACCCAGGGGGAGAGCTACAACAATGAGCAGTTCTTC. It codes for CASTQGESYNNEQFF.

The CDR3 loop reads CASRTGVNTEAFF. CDR3 sequence (DNA): TGTGCCAGCAGGACAGGGGTTAACACTGAAGCTTTCTTT. The chain employs TRBV7-9 and TRBJ1-1; 8 bases fit TRBD1. Per germline, CDR1 SEHNR and CDR2 FQNEAQ (reference sequence). CDR3 size: 13 residues. The J segment lost 2 bases and the V segment lost 6 bases, leaving 2 bases of the junction unmatched.

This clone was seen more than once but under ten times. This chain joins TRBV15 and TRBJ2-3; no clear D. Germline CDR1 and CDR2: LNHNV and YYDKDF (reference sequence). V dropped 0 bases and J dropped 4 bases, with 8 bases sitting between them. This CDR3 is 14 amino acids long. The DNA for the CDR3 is TGTGCCACCAGCAGAGATCCTAGTGCAGATACGCAGTATTTT. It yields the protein CATSRDPSADTQYF.

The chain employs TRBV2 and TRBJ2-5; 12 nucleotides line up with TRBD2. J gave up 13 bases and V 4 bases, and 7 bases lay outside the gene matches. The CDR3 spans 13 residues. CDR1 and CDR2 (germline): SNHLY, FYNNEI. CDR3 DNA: TGTGCCAGCAGTGGCGCTAGCGGGGGGGCAGCGTACTTC. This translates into CASSGASGGAAYF.

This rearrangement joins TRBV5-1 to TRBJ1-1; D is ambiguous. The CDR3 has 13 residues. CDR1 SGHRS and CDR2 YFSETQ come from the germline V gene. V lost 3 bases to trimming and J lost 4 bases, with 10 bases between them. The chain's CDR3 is CASSSEARTEAFF. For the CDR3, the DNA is TGCGCCAGCAGCTCGGAGGCCCGCACTGAAGCTTTCTTT.

CDR3 protein: CASSPQRASAYEQYF. As DNA, the CDR3 is TGTGCCAGCTCACCACAGAGGGCTAGCGCGTACGAGCAGTACTTC. The chain combines TRBV18 with TRBJ2-7; D perhaps matches TRBD2 (6 bases). CDR3 length equals 15 residues. Trimming cost V 1 base and J 4 bases, with 14 bases left between them. The V gene's germline CDR1 is KGHSH and CDR2 LQKENI.

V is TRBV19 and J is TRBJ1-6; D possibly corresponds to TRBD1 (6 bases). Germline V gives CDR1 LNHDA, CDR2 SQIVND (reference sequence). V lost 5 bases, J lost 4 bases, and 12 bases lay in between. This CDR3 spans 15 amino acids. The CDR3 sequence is CASSGRGFYNSPLHF. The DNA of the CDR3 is TGTGCCAGTAGTGGCAGGGGTTTTTATAATTCACCCCTCCACTTT.

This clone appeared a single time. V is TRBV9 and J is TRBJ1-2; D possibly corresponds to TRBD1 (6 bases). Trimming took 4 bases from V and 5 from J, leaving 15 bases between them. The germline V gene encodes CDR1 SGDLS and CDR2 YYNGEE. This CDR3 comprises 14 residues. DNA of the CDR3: TGTGCCAGCAGCCCCACGACAGGAGGATATGGCTACACCTTC. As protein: CASSPTTGGYGYTF.

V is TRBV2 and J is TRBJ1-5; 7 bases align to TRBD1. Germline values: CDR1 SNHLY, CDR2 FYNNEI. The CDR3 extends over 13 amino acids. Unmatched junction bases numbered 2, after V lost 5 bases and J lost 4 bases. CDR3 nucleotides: TGTGCCAGCAGTCCGACAGGGAATCAGCCCCAGCATTTT. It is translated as CASSPTGNQPQHF.

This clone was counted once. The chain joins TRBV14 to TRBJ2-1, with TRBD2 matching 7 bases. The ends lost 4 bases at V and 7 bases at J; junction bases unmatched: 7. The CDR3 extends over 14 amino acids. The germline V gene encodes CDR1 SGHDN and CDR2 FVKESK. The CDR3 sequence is CASSLRTSINEQFF. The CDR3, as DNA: TGTGCCAGCAGCCTCAGGACTAGTATTAATGAGCAGTTCTTC.

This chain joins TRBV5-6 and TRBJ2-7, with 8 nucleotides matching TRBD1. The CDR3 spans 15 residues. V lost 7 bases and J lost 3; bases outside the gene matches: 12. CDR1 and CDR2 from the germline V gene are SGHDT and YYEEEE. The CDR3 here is CASGGQGNFRYEQYF. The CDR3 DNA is TGTGCCAGCGGCGGACAGGGAAATTTTCGCTACGAGCAGTACTTC.

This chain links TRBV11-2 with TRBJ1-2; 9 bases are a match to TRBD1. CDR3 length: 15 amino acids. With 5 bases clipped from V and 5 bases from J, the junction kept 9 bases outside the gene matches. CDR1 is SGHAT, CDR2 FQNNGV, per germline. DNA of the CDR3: TGTGCCAGCAGCCCTCGGACAGGGGCTCCGTATGGCTACACCTTC. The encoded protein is CASSPRTGAPYGYTF. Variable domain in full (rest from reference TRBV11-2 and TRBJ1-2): EAGVAQSPRYKIIEKRQSVAFWCNPISGHATLYWYQQILGQGPKLLIQFQNNGVVDDSQLPKDRFSAERLKGVDSTLKIQPAKLEDSAVYLCASSPRTGAPYGYTFGSGTRLTVV.

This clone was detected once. The CDR3 sequence is CASTPGQGQETQYF. CDR3 nucleotide sequence: TGTGCCAGCACCCCAGGACAGGGCCAAGAGACCCAGTACTTC. This chain links TRBV7-9 with TRBJ2-5, with 8 bases aligning to TRBD1. Per germline, CDR1 SEHNR and CDR2 FQNEAQ (reference sequence). J lost 1 base, V lost 7 bases, and 5 bases had no gene match. The CDR3 runs to 14 residues.

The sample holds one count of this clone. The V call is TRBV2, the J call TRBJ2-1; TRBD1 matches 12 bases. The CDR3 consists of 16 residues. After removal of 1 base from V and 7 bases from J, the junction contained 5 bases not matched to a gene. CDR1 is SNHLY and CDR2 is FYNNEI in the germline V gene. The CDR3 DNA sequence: TGTGCCAGCAGTGAAGGGGACAGGGGGCGTAAGAATGAGCAGTTCTTC. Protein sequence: CASSEGDRGRKNEQFF.

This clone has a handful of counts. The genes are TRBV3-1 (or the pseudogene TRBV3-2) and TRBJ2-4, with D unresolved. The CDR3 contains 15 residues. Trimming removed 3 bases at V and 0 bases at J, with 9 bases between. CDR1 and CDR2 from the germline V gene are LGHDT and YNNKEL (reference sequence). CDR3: CASSQATVAKNIQYF. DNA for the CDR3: TGTGCCAGCAGCCAGGCCACCGTAGCCAAAAACATTCAGTACTTC.

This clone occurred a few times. CDR3 residues: CASRSGQHEAFF. CDR3 DNA sequence: TGTGCCAGCAGATCTGGACAGCATGAAGCTTTCTTT. The chain carries TRBV12-3 or TRBV12-4 and TRBJ1-1; a possible D gene is TRBD1 (6 bases). CDR3 length equals 12 residues. Trimming stripped 6 bases from V and 7 bases from J, with 12 bases between.

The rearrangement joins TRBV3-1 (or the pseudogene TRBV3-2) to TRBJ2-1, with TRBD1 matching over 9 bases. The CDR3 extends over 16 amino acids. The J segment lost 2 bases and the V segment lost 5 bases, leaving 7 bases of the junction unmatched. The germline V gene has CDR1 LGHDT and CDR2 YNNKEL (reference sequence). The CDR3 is CASSRRDRVPYNEQFF. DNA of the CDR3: TGTGCCAGCAGCAGGAGGGACAGGGTCCCCTACAATGAGCAGTTCTTC.

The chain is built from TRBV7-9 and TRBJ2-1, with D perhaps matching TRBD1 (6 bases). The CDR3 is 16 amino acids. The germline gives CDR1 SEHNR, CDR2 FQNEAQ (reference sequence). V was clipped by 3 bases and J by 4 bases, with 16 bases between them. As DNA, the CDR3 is TGTGCCAGCAGCTTGGGTACAGGGATAGGGTACAATGAGCAGTTCTTC. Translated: CASSLGTGIGYNEQFF.

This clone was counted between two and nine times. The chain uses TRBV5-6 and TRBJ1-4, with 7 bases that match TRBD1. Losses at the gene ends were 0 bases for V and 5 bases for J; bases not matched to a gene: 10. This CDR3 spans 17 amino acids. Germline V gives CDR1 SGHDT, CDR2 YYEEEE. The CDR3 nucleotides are TGTGCCAGCAGCTTGGTCGAAGGGGGCAAGGGGAATGAAAAACTGTTTTTT. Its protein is CASSLVEGGKGNEKLFF.

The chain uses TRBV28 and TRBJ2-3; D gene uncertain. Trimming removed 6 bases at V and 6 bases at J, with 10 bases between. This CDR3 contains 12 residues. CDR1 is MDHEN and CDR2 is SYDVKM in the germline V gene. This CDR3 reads CASSPFEDTQYF. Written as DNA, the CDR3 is TGTGCCAGCAGCCCGTTTGAGGATACGCAGTATTTT.

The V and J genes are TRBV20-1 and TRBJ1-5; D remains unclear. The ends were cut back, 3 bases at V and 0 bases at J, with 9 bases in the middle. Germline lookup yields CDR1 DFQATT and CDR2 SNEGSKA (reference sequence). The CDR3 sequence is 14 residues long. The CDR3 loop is CSASMASSNQPQHF. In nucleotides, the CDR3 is TGCAGTGCTAGTATGGCCAGTAGCAATCAGCCCCAGCATTTT.

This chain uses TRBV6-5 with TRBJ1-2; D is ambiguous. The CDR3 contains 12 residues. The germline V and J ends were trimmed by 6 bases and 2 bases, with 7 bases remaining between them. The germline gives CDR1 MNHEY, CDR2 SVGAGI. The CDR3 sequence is CASRDWNYGYTF. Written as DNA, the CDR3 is TGTGCCAGCAGGGACTGGAACTATGGCTACACCTTC.

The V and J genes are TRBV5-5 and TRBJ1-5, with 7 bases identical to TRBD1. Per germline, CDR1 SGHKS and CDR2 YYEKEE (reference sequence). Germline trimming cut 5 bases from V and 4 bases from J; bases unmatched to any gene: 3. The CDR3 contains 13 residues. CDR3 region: CASRLQGNQPQHF. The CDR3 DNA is TGTGCCAGCAGGCTACAGGGGAATCAGCCCCAGCATTTT.

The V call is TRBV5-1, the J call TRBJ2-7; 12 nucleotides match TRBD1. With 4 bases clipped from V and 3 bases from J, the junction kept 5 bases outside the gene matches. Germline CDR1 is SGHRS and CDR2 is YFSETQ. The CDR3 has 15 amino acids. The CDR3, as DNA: TGCGCCAGCAGCCGAGGGACAGGGGGCAGCTACGAGCAGTACTTC. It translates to CASSRGTGGSYEQYF.

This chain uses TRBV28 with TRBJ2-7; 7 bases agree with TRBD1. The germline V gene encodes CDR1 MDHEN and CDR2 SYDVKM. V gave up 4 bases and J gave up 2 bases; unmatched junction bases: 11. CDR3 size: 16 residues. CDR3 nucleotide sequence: TGTGCCAGCAGTTACCCCGACTGGGACAGTCCCTACGAGCAGTACTTC. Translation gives CASSYPDWDSPYEQYF.

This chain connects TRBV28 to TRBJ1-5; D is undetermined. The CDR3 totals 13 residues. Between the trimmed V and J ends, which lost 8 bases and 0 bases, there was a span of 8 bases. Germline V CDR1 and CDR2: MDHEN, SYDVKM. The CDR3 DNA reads TGTGCCAGCTTGAAGCATAGCAATCAGCCCCAGCATTTT. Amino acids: CASLKHSNQPQHF. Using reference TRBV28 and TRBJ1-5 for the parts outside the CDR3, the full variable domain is DVKVTQSSRYLVKRTGEKVFLECVQDMDHENMFWYRQDPGLGLRLIYFSYDVKMKEKGDIPEGYSVSREKKERFSLILESASTNQTSMYLCASLKHSNQPQHFGDGTRLSIL.